The 30 T cell receptor beta chains presented below share a single source sample, sequenced in a study of radiotherapy plus CTLA-4 blockade in lung cancer. Libraries were prepared by immunoSEQ multiplex PCR; TCRdb keeps only in-frame clonotypes and omits some of them. The repertoire holds 50,000 to 65,000 clones, with under 80% as singletons. Sequenced here: peripheral blood, sampled from a patient treated with radiotherapy plus ipilimumab. These receptors were obtained from a human donor with non-small cell lung cancer who had a complete response to radiotherapy plus ipilimumab.

This clone was observed a single time. The genes are TRBV10-3 and TRBJ2-3, with 9 nucleotides matching TRBD2. The CDR3 totals 17 residues. Germline trimming cut 3 bases from V and 3 bases from J; bases unmatched to any gene: 10. From germline, CDR1 is ENHRY and CDR2 SYGVKD. The CDR3 region has the DNA TGTGCCATCAGTGACGGCGCTGCGGGAGGGCAGACAGATACGCAGTATTTT. Encoded protein: CAISDGAAGGQTDTQYF.

The J gene is TRBJ2-3, the V gene TRBV7-9; 7 nucleotides agree with TRBD2. V was clipped by 5 bases and J by 5 bases; unmatched bases: 10. CDR1 is SEHNR and CDR2 is FQNEAQ in the germline V gene (reference sequence). The CDR3 loop spans 15 amino acids. The DNA of the CDR3 is TGTGCCAGCAGCGGTCGGGGCAGGGAGGGAGATACGCAGTATTTT. Its protein is CASSGRGREGDTQYF.

The chain has TRBV7-2 and TRBJ1-3; a weak D match, TRBD1 (6 bases). Looked up from germline, CDR1 is SGHTA and CDR2 is FQGNSA. Trimming removed 5 bases at V and 5 bases at J, with 16 bases between. CDR3 length equals 15 residues. The CDR3 spells CASSQRTGIRNTIYF. The CDR3 bases are TGTGCCAGCAGCCAACGCACAGGGATTAGAAACACCATATATTTT.

The chain couples TRBV6-5 to TRBJ2-7, with D perhaps TRBD1 (6 bases). The CDR3 is 14 amino acids. Germline V lookup: CDR1 MNHEY, CDR2 SVGAGI. V lost 6 bases, J lost 2 bases, and 14 bases lay in between. CDR3 in amino acids: CASRMRQETYEQYV. Here the CDR3 DNA reads TGTGCCAGCAGAATGAGACAGGAGACCTACGAGCAGTACGTC.

This clone was observed a handful of times. This chain joins TRBV28 and TRBJ1-6; D might be TRBD1 (5 bases). Looked up from germline, CDR1 is MDHEN and CDR2 is SYDVKM. The CDR3 spans 14 residues. V gave up 5 bases and J gave up 9 bases, with 14 bases separating them. CDR3 sequence (DNA): TGTGCCAGCAGTCCCCCCCAGGGTAGTTCACCCCTCCACTTT. Translated: CASSPPQGSSPLHF.

This chain connects TRBV30 to TRBJ1-2; D gene uncertain. Germline-derived CDR1 and CDR2 are GTSNPN and SVGIG (reference sequence). The CDR3 sequence is 11 residues long. V gave up 2 bases and J gave up 4 bases, with 5 bases separating them. The CDR3 sequence is CAWSRSYGYTF. In DNA, the CDR3 is TGTGCCTGGAGTAGGAGCTATGGCTACACCTTC.

The rearrangement links TRBV30 to TRBJ2-5; TRBD2 matches at 9 bases. Germline V lookup: CDR1 GTSNPN, CDR2 SVGIG (reference sequence). The CDR3 spans 13 residues. V shed 7 bases, J shed 3 bases, and the junction held 6 bases outside the gene matches. CDR3 sequence (DNA): TGTGCCTTTCAGCGGGGGGCCAAAGAGACCCAGTACTTC. Amino acid sequence: CAFQRGAKETQYF.

The CDR3 nucleotides read TGTGCCAGCAGCTTGTTTAGCGGGGGGTCCTACGAGCAGTACTTC. It translates to CASSLFSGGSYEQYF. The chain uses TRBV5-6 and TRBJ2-7; 10 bases are a match to TRBD2. Per the germline V gene, CDR1 is SGHDT and CDR2 is YYEEEE. The CDR3 totals 15 residues. The J segment lost 1 base and the V segment lost 1 base, leaving 2 bases of the junction unmatched.

The rearrangement joins TRBV30 to TRBJ2-7; D perhaps matches TRBD1 (5 bases). V was shortened by 0 bases and J by 1 base, with 16 bases between the two germline ends. CDR3 length equals 16 residues. The germline V gene encodes CDR1 GTSNPN and CDR2 SVGIG (reference sequence). The CDR3 DNA follows: TGTGCCTGGAGTGTACGACAAGGGGTAATTTCCTACGAGCAGTACTTC. This codes for CAWSVRQGVISYEQYF.

The genes are TRBV7-2 and TRBJ2-1; possible D gene TRBD2, 7 bases. CDR1 is SGHTA and CDR2 is FQGNSA in the germline V gene. There are 15 residues in the CDR3. The V gene lost 1 base and the J gene lost 7 bases, with 14 bases spanning the gap. CDR3 sequence reads: CASSLGSRGANEQFF. CDR3 DNA sequence: TGTGCCAGCAGCTTAGGGTCCCGGGGGGCAAATGAGCAGTTCTTC.

The chain has TRBV7-2 and TRBJ2-3; the D gene is possibly TRBD2 (7 bases). V was clipped by 5 bases and J by 2 bases, with 14 bases between them. This CDR3 is 15 amino acids long. Germline loops: CDR1 SGHTA, CDR2 FQGNSA. The CDR3 protein is CASSRLAGATDTQYF. CDR3 coding DNA: TGTGCCAGCAGCCGACTAGCAGGGGCCACAGATACGCAGTATTTT.

V gene TRBV11-2 combines with J gene TRBJ2-7; TRBD2 might be the D (5 bases). Trimming took off 4 bases at V and 0 bases at J, with 16 bases between the two ends. Germline-derived CDR1 and CDR2 are SGHAT and FQNNGV. The CDR3 consists of 16 residues. The CDR3: CASSWGRRTFSYEQYF. The CDR3 DNA reads TGTGCCAGCAGCTGGGGAAGGAGGACCTTCTCCTACGAGCAGTACTTC.

In this sample, this clone turned up a few times. The chain employs TRBV27 and TRBJ1-2; weak D call: TRBD1 (6 bases). CDR1 is MNHEY and CDR2 is SMNVEV in the germline V gene (reference sequence). The CDR3 is 14 amino acids. Trimming stripped 8 bases from V and 4 bases from J, with 17 bases between. DNA for the CDR3: TGTGCCAGCTCTCGGGGGGGGCGTACCTATGGCTACACCTTC. Protein sequence: CASSRGGRTYGYTF.

The chain uses TRBV5-4 and TRBJ2-3; D uncertain. Germline V CDR1 and CDR2: SGHNT, YYREEE (reference sequence). This CDR3 has 13 amino acids. The V gene lost 2 bases and the J gene lost 0 bases, with 4 bases spanning the gap. The CDR3 DNA follows: TGTGCCAGCAGCTTAACTAGCACAGATACGCAGTATTTT. Translating gives CASSLTSTDTQYF.

The CDR3: CASSLAGGLGTGELFF. In DNA form, the CDR3 reads TGTGCCAGCAGCCTAGCGGGAGGATTGGGCACCGGGGAGCTGTTTTTT. The V gene is TRBV11-2, the J gene TRBJ2-2; 11 positions agree with TRBD2. The CDR3 contains 16 residues. Trimming removed 5 bases from V and 4 bases from J; junction bases left unmatched: 6. Germline V CDR1 and CDR2: SGHAT, FQNNGV.

For this clone: At one of its ends the junction is not consistent with the germline gene, which may arise from a read error. The rearrangement links TRBV15 to TRBJ2-2, with TRBD1 matching over 9 bases. The CDR3 loop spans 15 amino acids. The germline V gene encodes CDR1 LNHNV and CDR2 YYDKDF (reference sequence). CDR3 protein: CATSRGTGNPGELFF. The CDR3 coding sequence is TGTGCCACCAGCCGGGGGACAGGGAACCCCGGGGAGCTGTTTTTT.

V and J are TRBV10-2 and TRBJ1-5, with 7 nucleotides matching TRBD1. Germline V gene data show CDR1 as WSHSY and CDR2 as SAAADI. The CDR3 sequence is 16 residues long. V shed 3 bases and J 2 bases; nucleotides not matched to a gene: 7. The CDR3: CASSDFRQGGNQPQHF. The CDR3 DNA reads TGCGCCAGCAGTGACTTCCGACAGGGAGGCAATCAGCCCCAGCATTTT.

The count of this clone is one. The V gene is TRBV7-2, the J gene TRBJ2-5; 9 bases line up with TRBD1. Germline CDR1 reads SGHTA; CDR2 reads FQGNSA. The J segment lost 4 bases and the V segment lost 2 bases, leaving 5 bases of the junction unmatched. The CDR3 totals 15 residues. For the CDR3, the DNA is TGTGCCAGCAGCTTAAGGACAGGGGTTGGAGAGACCCAGTACTTC. Its protein is CASSLRTGVGETQYF.

The rearrangement joins TRBV18 to TRBJ2-7; D is unclear. V was trimmed by 2 bases and J by 6 bases, leaving 11 bases between them. CDR1 and CDR2 from the germline V gene are KGHSH and LQKENI. This CDR3 has 13 residues. The CDR3 region is CASSPDERVEQYV. In nucleotides, the CDR3 is TGTGCCAGCTCACCAGACGAGCGAGTCGAGCAGTACGTC.

V usage is TRBV7-9 and J usage is TRBJ2-7; unclear D gene. Germline CDR1 and CDR2: SEHNR and FQNEAQ (reference sequence). The CDR3 spans 13 residues. Trimming removed 3 bases at V and 3 bases at J, with 9 bases between. The CDR3 loop reads CASSFDGNYEQYV. The CDR3 nucleotides are TGTGCCAGCAGCTTTGATGGCAACTACGAGCAGTACGTC.

V usage is TRBV6-5 and J usage is TRBJ1-2, with a tentative D call TRBD1 (5 bases). With 7 bases removed from V and 8 bases from J, the gap between germline ends came to 17 bases. CDR1 MNHEY and CDR2 SVGAGI come from the germline V gene. The CDR3 is 13 residues long. DNA of the CDR3: TGTGCCAGCACCCGGGGCCGTGGGGGGGGCTACACCTTC. It is translated as CASTRGRGGGYTF.

This rearrangement joins TRBV7-6 to TRBJ2-1; possible D gene TRBD2, 6 bases. CDR3 length: 15 residues. Germline V CDR1 and CDR2: SGHVS, FNYEAQ. V was cut by 1 base and J by 2 bases, with 9 bases left in between. As DNA, the CDR3 is TGTGCCAGCAGCTTAGGGGGCGGGGCCTACAATGAGCAGTTCTTC. Translated, it gives CASSLGGGAYNEQFF. Supplemented by reference TRBV7-6 and TRBJ2-1, the full variable domain reads GAGVSQSPRYKVTKRGQDVALRCDPISGHVSLYWYRQALGQGPEFLTYFNYEAQQDKSGLPNDRFSAERPEGSISTLTIQRTEQRDSAMYRCASSLGGGAYNEQFFGPGTRLTVL.

This clone was seen only a few times. V and J are TRBV28 and TRBJ2-7; weak D call: TRBD2 (5 bases). The CDR3 spans 12 residues. Germline CDR1 is MDHEN and CDR2 is SYDVKM. V was pared by 5 bases and J by 2 bases, with 7 bases between. This chain's CDR3 is CASSEGTYEQYV. The CDR3 DNA reads as TGTGCCAGCAGTGAGGGAACCTACGAGCAGTACGTC.

The table lists this clone with a few counts. The chain carries TRBV4-2 and TRBJ1-1, with 7 positions matching TRBD1. The CDR3 totals 15 residues. Germline CDR1 LGHNA, CDR2 YNFKEQ. J lost 11 bases, V lost 1 base, and 13 bases had no gene match. CDR3 loop: CASSQGGEGQRFAFF. The CDR3 coding sequence is TGTGCCAGCAGCCAAGGGGGTGAGGGACAGAGGTTCGCTTTCTTT.

The chain combines TRBV6-5 with TRBJ1-6; 7 bases map to TRBD1. CDR1 is MNHEY, CDR2 SVGAGI, per germline. The CDR3 is 14 amino acids. Trimming removed 10 bases from V and 10 bases from J; junction bases left unmatched: 13. CDR3 loop: CATRQGLAGSPLHF. The CDR3 DNA is TGTGCCACCCGACAGGGCTTGGCGGGGTCACCCCTCCACTTT.

The chain joins TRBV27 to TRBJ2-2; 15 positions agree with TRBD2. This CDR3 spans 16 amino acids. CDR1 is MNHEY, CDR2 SMNVEV, per germline (reference sequence). V trimming: 5 bases; J trimming: 5 bases; junction bases outside the gene matches: 3. CDR3 in amino acids: CASSGTSGRFTGELFF. The DNA of the CDR3 is TGTGCCAGCAGTGGGACTAGCGGGAGGTTTACCGGGGAGCTGTTTTTT.

The chain uses TRBV7-6 and TRBJ2-5; TRBD1 is a possible D gene (5 bases). Trimming removed 1 base from V and 9 bases from J, with 12 bases in between. Germline V lookup: CDR1 SGHVS, CDR2 FNYEAQ. The CDR3 length is 13 residues. CDR3 region: CASSLGPGKAQYF. The CDR3 nucleotides read TGTGCCAGCAGCTTAGGCCCAGGGAAGGCCCAGTACTTC.

The CDR3 sequence is CASSLVRTNYGYTF. CDR3 nucleotide sequence: TGTGCCAGCAGCTTGGTCAGGACTAACTATGGCTACACCTTC. This sequence joins TRBV5-6 and TRBJ1-2, with no clear D. The germline CDR1 and CDR2 sequences are SGHDT and YYEEEE. This CDR3 region has 14 residues. The V and J ends lost 0 bases and 0 bases respectively, with 6 bases between them.

This clone was found a few times. The chain is built from TRBV30 and TRBJ1-3; tentatively, D is TRBD1 (5 bases). The germline V and J ends were trimmed by 5 bases and 1 base, with 18 bases remaining between them. Germline-derived CDR1 and CDR2 are GTSNPN and SVGIG (reference sequence). The CDR3 spans 16 residues. The CDR3 nucleotides read TGTGCCTGGGGAGAAGACAGTTTAGTTTCTGGAAACACCATATATTTT. Protein product: CAWGEDSLVSGNTIYF.

The chain employs TRBV6-5 and TRBJ1-2; TRBD1 agrees at 7 bases. Trimming removed 5 bases from V and 5 bases from J; junction bases left unmatched: 5. Germline CDR1 reads MNHEY; CDR2 reads SVGAGI. The CDR3 spans 13 residues. The CDR3 region has the DNA TGTGCCAGCAGTCCCCAGGGACAGTATGGCTACACCTTC. As protein: CASSPQGQYGYTF.